The clone carrying this TCR beta chain was picked up many times. The sample belongs to a study of molecular identifiers for immune sequencing clone quantification. TCRdb used MiXCR to reprocess the PCR reads, holding one entry per CDR3 protein. The sample carries about 320,000 distinct CDR3 sequences, about a fifth recorded once. The TCR originated in a human donor in good health. Some libraries in this study had Jurkat cell RNA spiked in. Sequencing was done on a sample of naive CD8+ T cells from blood, with Jurkat cell RNA spiked in. Subset in this sample: FACS-sorted CD8+CD4-CCR7+CD45RA+ naive T cells.

This CDR3 reads CASSLASGGTRTDTQYF. Here the CDR3 DNA reads TGTGCCAGCAGCTTAGCTAGCGGGGGGACCCGCACAGATACGCAGTATTTT. V usage is TRBV7-9 and J usage is TRBJ2-3; TRBD2 aligns across 10 bases. The CDR3 covers 17 residues. The germline gives CDR1 SEHNR, CDR2 FQNEAQ (reference sequence). The V gene end was trimmed by 0 bases and the J gene end by 1 base; junction bases not matched to a gene: 4.